The 3 T cell receptor beta chains below come from one sample, sequenced in a study of regulatory T cells in long-lasting Graves disease. Stated time point: newly diagnosed GD, antithyroid drugs for less than 3 months. There was RNA extracted from PBMCs, and the TCR library was made from it. Through Arm-PCR of CDR3 regions and iRepertoire HTBI primers, TCR beta libraries were built. TCRdb re-derived calls from the multiplex PCR reads in MiXCR, one entry per CDR3 protein. The sample has roughly 500,000 distinct CDR3 sequences, approximately 13% seen once; the top ten hold more than 8.5%. The same data also went into a second study, on T cells in Graves' hyperthyroidism and ophthalmopathy.

The sequencing used peripheral blood mononuclear cells (PBMCs), collected at new diagnosis, from a patient treated with antithyroid drugs. These receptors originate from a man aged 30 to 39 with Graves disease.

The rearrangement joins TRBV27 to TRBJ1-1; 9 bases are shared with TRBD1. The ends lost 6 bases at V and 11 bases at J; junction bases unmatched: 13. The CDR3 has 14 amino acids. Germline values: CDR1 MNHEY, CDR2 SMNVEV (reference sequence). The CDR3 DNA follows: TGTGCCAGCAGACCTGGGACAGGGAGGAATGGGGCTTTCTTT. It yields the protein CASRPGTGRNGAFF.

This clonotype was picked up many times. This sequence joins TRBV6-1 and TRBJ2-1, with D perhaps being TRBD1 or TRBD2 (5 bases each). Trimming took 5 bases from V and 7 from J, leaving 15 bases between them. From germline, CDR1 is MNHNS and CDR2 SASEGT. The CDR3 spans 14 residues. CDR3 bases: TGTGCCAGCAGTACTTTCGGGACGGGGAATGAGCAGTTCTTC. Its protein is CASSTFGTGNEQFF.

At least ten counts were recorded for this clonotype. The CDR3 here is CSAQAARSNQPQHF. The CDR3 bases are TGCAGTGCCCAAGCCGCACGGAGCAATCAGCCCCAGCATTTT. The V and J genes are TRBV20-1 and TRBJ1-5, with D unclear. Between the trimmed V and J ends, which lost 6 bases and 1 base, there was a span of 13 bases. The germline gives CDR1 DFQATT, CDR2 SNEGSKA (reference sequence). The CDR3 is made up of 14 amino acids.